This paragraph covers one TCR beta chain sequence. Its antigen is not known. Profiling relied on immunoSEQ multiplex PCR, and the TCRdb table lists in-frame clones only, not all of them. There are about 68,000 clones in the sample; roughly 80% occur only once, and around 9.9% lies in the top ten. The data originate from a study of OX40 agonist ivuxolimab in advanced cancers. Study-wide background: Patients in the trial were receiving intravenous ivuxolimab every 2 weeks, at doses of 0.01 to 10 mg/kg. It was permissible to have had prior anti-PD-1, anti-PD-L1 or anti-CTLA-4 therapy, and around 43% had some.

General study points: With doses of 0.1-3.0 mg/kg, partial responders showed among the lowest clonal expansion.

This CDR3 is built from 15 residues. CDR1 is SGHAT, CDR2 FQNNGV, per germline. The junction had 1 base not matched to a gene; V was cut back by 5 bases and J by 4 bases. This specimen consisted of CD4+ or CD8+ T cells sorted from blood, obtained in a trial of the OX40 agonist ivuxolimab. This sequence joins TRBV11-2 and TRBJ2-2, with 13 bases that match TRBD2. This TCR was recovered from an adult with an advanced solid tumor such as melanoma, head and neck, liver or kidney cancer. CDR3 nucleotide sequence: TGTGCCAGCAGCCGACTAGCGGGGGGCACCGGGGAGCTGTTTTTT. It specifies CASSRLAGGTGELFF.